Listed below are T cell receptor beta chains from one sample, sequenced in a study of T cell responses to AZD1222 COVID-19 vaccine. Method: immunoSEQ multiplex PCR; TCRdb's copy keeps in-frame clones and lacks some. The data contain more than 75,000 clones, 90% of them singletons. The sequenced sample was peripheral blood, obtained 28 days after the second AZD1222 dose. These receptors all stem from an adult who received the AZD1222 COVID-19 vaccine. The CDR3 runs from the conserved cysteine through the conserved F or W. D genes are given only for firm matches. Some rows have no size entry. The others give once, few or many, or a class for an expanded clone.

V gene	D gene	J gene	clone size	CDR3 DNA	CDR3 protein
TRBV11-2	NA	TRBJ1-6	NA	TGTGCCAGCAGCCGGACAGTTTATAATTCACCCCTCCACTTT	CASSRTVYNSPLHF
TRBV6-6	NA	TRBJ1-1	NA	TGTGCCAGCACGAGACAGAACACTGAAGCTTTCTTT	CASTRQNTEAFF
TRBV18	TRBD2	TRBJ2-1	NA	TGTGCCAGCTCACCAGTACTAGCGGCTTACAATGAGCAGTTCTTC	CASSPVLAAYNEQFF
TRBV4-3	NA	TRBJ1-1	NA	TGCGCCAGCAGCCAATCCGTGAACACTGAAGCTTTCTTT	CASSQSVNTEAFF
TRBV5-6	NA	TRBJ2-5	NA	TGTGCCAGCAGCTTGGCCCGTCGGGGAGCCCTCGGAGAGACCCAGTACTTC	CASSLARRGALGETQYF
TRBV21-1	NA	TRBJ1-4	NA	TGTGCCAGCGTGCCTCCTCGAGGGGAAAAACTGTTTTTT	CASVPPRGEKLFF
TRBV18	TRBD1	TRBJ2-2	NA	TGTGCCAGCTCACCATCGGGACAGCCGAACACCGGGGAGCTGTTTTTT	CASSPSGQPNTGELFF
TRBV28	NA	TRBJ2-2	NA	TGTGCCAGCAGGAAGACTGGTTTCGGGGAGCTGTTTTTT	CASRKTGFGELFF
TRBV6-5	NA	TRBJ1-6	NA	TGTGCCAGCAGTCCTGGGTCCTATAATTCACCCCTCCACTTT	CASSPGSYNSPLHF
TRBV9	TRBD2	TRBJ2-1	NA	TGTGCCAGCAGCGTGGCGACTAGCGGGGGGCAGGATGAGCAGTTCTTC	CASSVATSGGQDEQFF
TRBV28	NA	TRBJ2-7	NA	TGTGCCAGCAGCCCCCAGTGGGGGGTCTACGAGCAGTACTTC	CASSPQWGVYEQYF
TRBV9	NA	TRBJ1-1	few	TGTGCCAGCAGCGTAGAGGCAGGGAGGGAGACTGAAGCTTTCTTT	CASSVEAGRETEAFF
TRBV19	TRBD1	TRBJ2-5	NA	TGTGCCAGTAGGGACAGGGGCCAAGAGACCCAGTACTTC	CASRDRGQETQYF